The 11 T cell receptor beta chains presented below share a single source sample, sequenced in a study of neoadjuvant anti-PD-1 for oral cavity cancer (dated by TCRdb to about 2021). Explained via the paper, the time point label denotes: before neoadjuvant nivolumab. The library relied on the immunoSEQ multiplex PCR assay. What TCRdb holds here is the immuneACCESS table cut down to in-frame rearrangements. Part of the clones is not present; checked against another copy, under half of the missing clones reflect an unresolved V gene, and the others are unexplained. For this sample there are over 10,000 clones; about 65% appear just once. Together, the top ten hold roughly 2% of the sample. The input for sequencing was PBMCs, taken before nivolumab (anti-PD-1) treatment. All receptors derive from a person aged 35-80 years with oral cavity squamous cell carcinoma.

The chain is built from TRBV19 and TRBJ1-2; D is ambiguous. Germline CDR1 is LNHDA and CDR2 is SQIVND (reference sequence). Between the trimmed V and J ends, which lost 3 bases and 5 bases, there was a span of 7 bases. This CDR3 spans 12 amino acids. The CDR3 coding sequence is TGTGCCAGTAGTATGAATAAGTATGGCTACACCTTC. Translating gives CASSMNKYGYTF.

This clone was found a few times. The J gene is TRBJ1-6, the V gene TRBV30; D is undetermined. With 1 base removed from V and 6 bases from J, the gap between germline ends came to 10 bases. The CDR3 is made up of 14 amino acids. CDR1 is GTSNPN and CDR2 is SVGIG in the germline V gene (reference sequence). This CDR3 reads CAWSEVAANSPLHF. The CDR3 region has the DNA TGTGCCTGGAGTGAGGTTGCAGCTAATTCACCCCTCCACTTT.

This chain uses TRBV9 with TRBJ1-2; D remains ambiguous. V was pared by 3 bases and J by 8 bases, with 17 bases between. There are 14 residues in the CDR3. CDR1 is SGDLS and CDR2 is YYNGEE in the germline V gene. CDR3 in amino acids: CASSGQVSRMGYTF. CDR3 DNA sequence: TGTGCCAGCAGCGGTCAGGTCTCCCGGATGGGCTACACCTTC.

This chain joins TRBV29-1 and TRBJ2-7, with TRBD2 as a possible D gene (5 bases). There are 15 residues in the CDR3. Germline V gene data show CDR1 as SQVTM and CDR2 as ANQGSEA. Trimming cost V 7 bases and J 6 bases, with 25 bases left between them. CDR3 in amino acids: CSATRNAGVSGEQYF. The CDR3 region has the DNA TGCAGCGCAACGAGAAACGCCGGGGTATCAGGCGAGCAGTACTTC.

The chain combines TRBV28 with TRBJ2-5, with D possibly matching TRBD1 (6 bases). This CDR3 is 15 amino acids long. V dropped 6 bases and J dropped 3 bases, with 17 bases sitting between them. Germline V CDR1 and CDR2: MDHEN, SYDVKM. CDR3 nucleotide sequence: TGTGCCAGCAGCACCCCCAGGGGTTATGAAGAGACCCAGTACTTC. The encoded protein is CASSTPRGYEETQYF.

This clone was found a few times. This chain connects TRBV5-1 to TRBJ1-6, with 7 nucleotides matching TRBD1. CDR1 is SGHRS and CDR2 is YFSETQ in the germline V gene. Germline trimming cut 3 bases from V and 10 bases from J; bases unmatched to any gene: 10. The CDR3 extends over 15 amino acids. CDR3 residues: CASSWTGTEISPLHF. CDR3 DNA: TGCGCCAGCAGCTGGACCGGGACAGAGATCTCACCCCTCCACTTT.

The V and J genes are TRBV11-1 and TRBJ1-1, with a weak D call TRBD1 (5 bases). Germline loops: CDR1 SGHAT, CDR2 FQDESV (reference sequence). V dropped 5 bases and J dropped 1 base, with 8 bases sitting between them. CDR3 size: 13 residues. The CDR3 sequence is CASSRQRNTEAFF. The CDR3 bases are TGTGCCAGCAGCCGACAGAGGAACACTGAAGCTTTCTTT. The full variable domain, its missing parts supplied by reference TRBV11-1 and TRBJ1-1, is EAEVAQSPRYKITEKSQAVAFWCDPISGHATLYWYRQILGQGPELLVQFQDESVVDDSQLPKDRFSAERLKGVDSTLKIQPAELGDSAMYLCASSRQRNTEAFFGQGTRLTVV.

V and J are TRBV10-1 and TRBJ1-1; D remains ambiguous. Germline V gene sequence: CDR1 WNHNN, CDR2 SYGVQD (reference sequence). V lost 5 bases, J lost 5 bases, and 12 bases lay in between. The CDR3 is made up of 13 amino acids. The CDR3 loop is CASSLHRRTEAFF. In nucleotides, the CDR3 is TGCGCCAGCAGTTTACATCGGAGGACTGAAGCTTTCTTT.

V and J are TRBV19 and TRBJ1-2; D unclear. The V gene lost 2 bases and the J gene lost 2 bases, with 9 bases spanning the gap. The CDR3 extends over 14 amino acids. Germline CDR1 reads LNHDA; CDR2 reads SQIVND (reference sequence). The DNA for the CDR3 is TGTGCCAGTAGTATAAGTCGCAGCAACTATGGCTACACCTTC. It encodes CASSISRSNYGYTF. The complete variable domain, with remaining parts taken from reference TRBV19 and TRBJ1-2, reads DGGITQSPKYLFRKEGQNVTLSCEQNLNHDAMYWYRQDPGQGLRLIYYSQIVNDFQKGDIAEGYSVSREKKESFPLTVTSAQKNPTAFYLCASSISRSNYGYTFGSGTRLTVV.

The rearrangement uses TRBV5-4 and TRBJ1-6; the D gene is possibly TRBD1 (5 bases). Looked up from germline, CDR1 is SGHNT and CDR2 is YYREEE (reference sequence). V lost 5 bases and J 0 bases, leaving 9 bases between the germline ends. The CDR3 is 15 residues long. As DNA, the CDR3 is TGTGCCAGCAGTCTCGACAGCTCCTATAATTCACCCCTCCACTTT. As protein: CASSLDSSYNSPLHF.

This clone came up a few times. CDR3 residues: CSVLGALGGEQYF. In nucleotides, the CDR3 is TGCAGCGTCCTCGGAGCTTTAGGAGGCGAGCAGTACTTC. The rearrangement uses TRBV29-1 and TRBJ2-7, with D possibly being TRBD2 (5 bases). V lost 6 bases to trimming and J lost 6 bases, with 18 bases between them. This CDR3 comprises 13 residues. Per germline, CDR1 SQVTM and CDR2 ANQGSEA.